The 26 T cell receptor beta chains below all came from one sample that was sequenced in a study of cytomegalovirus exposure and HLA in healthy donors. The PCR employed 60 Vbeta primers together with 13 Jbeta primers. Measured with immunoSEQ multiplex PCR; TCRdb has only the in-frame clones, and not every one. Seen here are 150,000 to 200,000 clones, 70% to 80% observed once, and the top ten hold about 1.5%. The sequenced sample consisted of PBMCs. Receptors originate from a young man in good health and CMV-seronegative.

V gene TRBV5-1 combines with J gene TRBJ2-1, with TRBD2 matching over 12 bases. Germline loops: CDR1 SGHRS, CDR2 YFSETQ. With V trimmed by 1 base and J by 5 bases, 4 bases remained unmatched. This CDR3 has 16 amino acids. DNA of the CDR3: TGCGCCAGCAGCTTGAGCCGACTAGCGGGAGACAATGAGCAGTTCTTC. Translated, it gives CASSLSRLAGDNEQFF.

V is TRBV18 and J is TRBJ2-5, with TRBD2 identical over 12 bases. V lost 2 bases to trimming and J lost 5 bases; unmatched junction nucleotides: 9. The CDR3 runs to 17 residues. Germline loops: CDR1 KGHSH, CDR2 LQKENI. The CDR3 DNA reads TGTGCCAGCTCACCAGGGCCGACTAGCGGGAGTCGGGAGACCCAGTACTTC. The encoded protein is CASSPGPTSGSRETQYF. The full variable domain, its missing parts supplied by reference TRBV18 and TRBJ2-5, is NAGVMQNPRHLVRRRGQEARLRCSPMKGHSHVYWYRQLPEEGLKFMVYLQKENIIDESGMPKERFSAEFPKEGPSILRIQQVVRGDSAAYFCASSPGPTSGSRETQYFGPGTRLLVL.

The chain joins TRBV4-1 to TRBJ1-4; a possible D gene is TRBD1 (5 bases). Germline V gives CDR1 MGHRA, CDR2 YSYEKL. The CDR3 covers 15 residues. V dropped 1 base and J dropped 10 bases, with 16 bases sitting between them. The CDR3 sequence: CASSQAGSPQPKLFF. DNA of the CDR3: TGCGCCAGCAGCCAAGCAGGGTCCCCACAGCCAAAACTGTTTTTT.

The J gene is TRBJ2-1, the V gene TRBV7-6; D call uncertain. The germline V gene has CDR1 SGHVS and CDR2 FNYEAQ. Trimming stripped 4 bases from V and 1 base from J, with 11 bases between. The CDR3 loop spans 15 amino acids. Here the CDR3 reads CASSSEASSYNEQFF. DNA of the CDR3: TGTGCCAGCAGCTCCGAGGCATCTTCCTACAATGAGCAGTTCTTC.

CDR3 sequence: CASSQPSTYEQYF. CDR3 bases: TGTGCCAGCTCACAGCCAAGCACCTACGAGCAGTACTTC. The chain recombines TRBV18 with TRBJ2-7; D remains ambiguous. The germline CDR1 and CDR2 sequences are KGHSH and LQKENI. CDR3 length: 13 amino acids. With 4 bases removed from V and 2 bases from J, the gap between germline ends came to 9 bases. The full variable domain, its missing parts supplied by reference TRBV18 and TRBJ2-7, is NAGVMQNPRHLVRRRGQEARLRCSPMKGHSHVYWYRQLPEEGLKFMVYLQKENIIDESGMPKERFSAEFPKEGPSILRIQQVVRGDSAAYFCASSQPSTYEQYFGPGTRLTVT.

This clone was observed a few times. In DNA, the CDR3 is TGTGCCAGCAGAAGACCACAGGGGATGACCACTGAAGCTTTCTTT. It codes for CASRRPQGMTTEAFF. The V and J genes are TRBV6-6 and TRBJ1-1; 7 nucleotides align to TRBD1. The germline CDR1 and CDR2 sequences are MNHNY and SVGAGI (reference sequence). CDR3 length equals 15 residues. Losses at the gene ends were 6 bases for V and 4 bases for J; bases not matched to a gene: 11.

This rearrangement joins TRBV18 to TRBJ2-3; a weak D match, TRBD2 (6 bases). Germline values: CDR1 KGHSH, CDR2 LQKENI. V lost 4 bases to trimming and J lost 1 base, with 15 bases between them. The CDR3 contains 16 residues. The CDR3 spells CASSLITGGGTDTQYF. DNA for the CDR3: TGTGCCAGCTCACTAATTACAGGCGGGGGCACAGATACGCAGTATTTT.

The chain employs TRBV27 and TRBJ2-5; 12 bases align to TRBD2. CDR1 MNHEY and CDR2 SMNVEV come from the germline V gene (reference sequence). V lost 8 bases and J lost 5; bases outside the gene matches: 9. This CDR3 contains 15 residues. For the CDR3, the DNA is TGTGCCAGCTTGTCTAGCGGGAGGGCCCGGGAGACCCAGTACTTC. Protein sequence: CASLSSGRARETQYF.

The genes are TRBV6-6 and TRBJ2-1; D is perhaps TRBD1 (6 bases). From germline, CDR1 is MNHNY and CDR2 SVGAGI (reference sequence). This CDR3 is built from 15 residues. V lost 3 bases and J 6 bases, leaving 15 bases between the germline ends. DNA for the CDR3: TGTGCCAGCAGTTATCAACAGGGAGTCGGCAATGAGCAGTTCTTC. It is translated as CASSYQQGVGNEQFF.

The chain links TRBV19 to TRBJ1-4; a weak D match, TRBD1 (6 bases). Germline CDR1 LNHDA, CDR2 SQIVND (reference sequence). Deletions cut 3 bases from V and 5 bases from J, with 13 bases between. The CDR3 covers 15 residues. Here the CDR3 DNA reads TGTGCCAGTAGTATCCGGACAGATAGAAATGAAAAACTGTTTTTT. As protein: CASSIRTDRNEKLFF.

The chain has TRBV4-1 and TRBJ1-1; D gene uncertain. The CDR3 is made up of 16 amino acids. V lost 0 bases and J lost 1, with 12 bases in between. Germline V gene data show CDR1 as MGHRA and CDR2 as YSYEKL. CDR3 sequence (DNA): TGCGCCAGCAGCCAAGATTCCCCGGGGAGGAACACTGAAGCTTTCTTT. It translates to CASSQDSPGRNTEAFF.

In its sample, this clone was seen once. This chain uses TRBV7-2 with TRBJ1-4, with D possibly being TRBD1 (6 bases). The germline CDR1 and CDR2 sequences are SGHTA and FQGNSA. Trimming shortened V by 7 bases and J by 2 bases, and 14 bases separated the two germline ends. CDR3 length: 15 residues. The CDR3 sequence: CASNLGGRTNEKLFF. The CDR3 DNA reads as TGTGCCAGCAACTTGGGGGGGCGGACTAATGAAAAACTGTTTTTT.

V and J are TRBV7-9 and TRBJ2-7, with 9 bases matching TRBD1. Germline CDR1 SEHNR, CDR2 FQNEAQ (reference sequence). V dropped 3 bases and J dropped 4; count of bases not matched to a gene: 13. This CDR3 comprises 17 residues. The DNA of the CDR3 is TGTGCCAGCAGCTTCCCCGTGGGACAGGGAGTGATTTACGAGCAGTACTTC. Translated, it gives CASSFPVGQGVIYEQYF.

The CDR3 region is CASSEFSLADQETQYF. In DNA form, the CDR3 reads TGTGCCAGCAGTGAATTTAGCTTGGCAGATCAAGAGACCCAGTACTTC. The chain couples TRBV6-1 to TRBJ2-5; no clear D gene. The CDR3 spans 16 residues. Germline V gene data show CDR1 as MNHNS and CDR2 as SASEGT. The germline V and J ends were trimmed by 2 bases and 2 bases, with 15 bases remaining between them.

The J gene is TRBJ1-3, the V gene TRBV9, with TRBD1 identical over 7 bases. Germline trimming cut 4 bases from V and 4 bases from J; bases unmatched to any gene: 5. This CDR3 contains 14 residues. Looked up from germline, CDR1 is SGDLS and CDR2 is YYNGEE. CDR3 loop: CASSPGQDGNTIYF. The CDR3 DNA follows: TGTGCCAGCAGCCCTGGACAGGACGGAAACACCATATATTTT.

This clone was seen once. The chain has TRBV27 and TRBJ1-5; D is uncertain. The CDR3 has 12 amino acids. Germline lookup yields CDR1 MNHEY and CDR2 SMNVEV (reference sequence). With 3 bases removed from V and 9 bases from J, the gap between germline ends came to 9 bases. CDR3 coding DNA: TGTGCCAGCAGTTTCCGGGGAGGGCCCCAGCATTTT. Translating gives CASSFRGGPQHF.

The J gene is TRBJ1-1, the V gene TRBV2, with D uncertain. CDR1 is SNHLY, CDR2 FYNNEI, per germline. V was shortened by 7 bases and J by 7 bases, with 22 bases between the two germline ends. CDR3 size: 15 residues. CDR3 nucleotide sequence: TGTGCCAGCAAGGGAGACGGCACTCCTAATGGTGAAGCTTTCTTT. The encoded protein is CASKGDGTPNGEAFF. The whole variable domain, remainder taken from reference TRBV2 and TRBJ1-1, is EPEVTQTPSHQVTQMGQEVILRCVPISNHLYFYWYRQILGQKVEFLVSFYNNEISEKSEIFDDQFSVERPDGSNFTLKIRSTKLEDSAMYFCASKGDGTPNGEAFFGQGTRLTVV.

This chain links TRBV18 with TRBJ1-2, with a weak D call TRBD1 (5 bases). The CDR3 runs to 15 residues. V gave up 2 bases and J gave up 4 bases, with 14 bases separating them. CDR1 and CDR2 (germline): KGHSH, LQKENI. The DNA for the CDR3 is TGTGCCAGCTCACCAGGCGAAACAGGAAGCTATGGCTACACCTTC. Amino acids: CASSPGETGSYGYTF. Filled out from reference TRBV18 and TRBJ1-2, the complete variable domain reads NAGVMQNPRHLVRRRGQEARLRCSPMKGHSHVYWYRQLPEEGLKFMVYLQKENIIDESGMPKERFSAEFPKEGPSILRIQQVVRGDSAAYFCASSPGETGSYGYTFGSGTRLTVV.

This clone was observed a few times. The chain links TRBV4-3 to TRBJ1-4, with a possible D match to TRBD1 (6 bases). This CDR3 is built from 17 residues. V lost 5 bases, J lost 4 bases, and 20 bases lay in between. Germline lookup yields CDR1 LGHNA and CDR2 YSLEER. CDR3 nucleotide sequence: TGCGCCAGCAGCGAGAGCACTACCGGGACATTTAATGAAAAACTGTTTTTT. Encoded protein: CASSESTTGTFNEKLFF.

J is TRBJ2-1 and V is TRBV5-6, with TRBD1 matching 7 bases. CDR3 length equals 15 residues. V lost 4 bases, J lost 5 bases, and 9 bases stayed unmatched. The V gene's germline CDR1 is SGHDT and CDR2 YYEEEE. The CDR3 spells CASSLATGMNNEQFF. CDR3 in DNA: TGTGCCAGCAGCCTCGCGACAGGGATGAACAATGAGCAGTTCTTC.

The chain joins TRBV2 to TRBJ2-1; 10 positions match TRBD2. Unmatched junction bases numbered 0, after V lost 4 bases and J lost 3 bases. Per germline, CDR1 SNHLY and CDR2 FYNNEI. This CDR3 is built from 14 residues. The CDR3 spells CASSVAGGYNEQFF. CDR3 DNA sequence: TGTGCCAGCAGTGTAGCGGGGGGCTACAATGAGCAGTTCTTC.

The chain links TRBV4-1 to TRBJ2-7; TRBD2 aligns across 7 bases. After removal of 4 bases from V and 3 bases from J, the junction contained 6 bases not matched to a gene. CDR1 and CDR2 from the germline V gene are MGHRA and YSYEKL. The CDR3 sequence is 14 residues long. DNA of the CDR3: TGCGCCAGCAGCCCCTCAGCGGGGAACTACGAGCAGTACTTC. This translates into CASSPSAGNYEQYF.

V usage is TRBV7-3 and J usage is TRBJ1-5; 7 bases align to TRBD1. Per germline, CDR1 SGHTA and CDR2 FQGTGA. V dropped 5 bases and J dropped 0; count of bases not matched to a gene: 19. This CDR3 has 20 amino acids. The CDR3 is CASSTDRGQPGTNSNQPQHF. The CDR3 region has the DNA TGTGCCAGCAGCACCGACCGGGGACAGCCTGGAACAAATAGCAATCAGCCCCAGCATTTT.

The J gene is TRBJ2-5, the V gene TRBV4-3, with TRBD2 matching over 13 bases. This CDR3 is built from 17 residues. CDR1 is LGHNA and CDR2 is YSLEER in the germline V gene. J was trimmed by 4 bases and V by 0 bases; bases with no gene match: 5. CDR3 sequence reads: CASSQDLGLAGRETQYF. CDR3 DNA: TGCGCCAGCAGCCAAGATTTGGGACTAGCGGGACGAGAGACCCAGTACTTC.

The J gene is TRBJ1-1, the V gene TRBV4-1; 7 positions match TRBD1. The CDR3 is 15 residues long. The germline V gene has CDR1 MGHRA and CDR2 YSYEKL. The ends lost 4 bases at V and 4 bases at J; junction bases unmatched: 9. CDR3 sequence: CASSLWTGRSTEAFF. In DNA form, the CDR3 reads TGCGCCAGCAGCCTCTGGACAGGACGTAGCACTGAAGCTTTCTTT.

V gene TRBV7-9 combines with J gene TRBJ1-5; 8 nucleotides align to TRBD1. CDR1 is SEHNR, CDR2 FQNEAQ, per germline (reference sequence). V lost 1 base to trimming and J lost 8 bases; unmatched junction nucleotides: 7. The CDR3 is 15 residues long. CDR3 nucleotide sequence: TGTGCCAGCAGCTTAGGCGGGACAGGTAGGGAGCCCCAGCATTTT. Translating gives CASSLGGTGREPQHF. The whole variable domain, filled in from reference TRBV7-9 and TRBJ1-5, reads DTGVSQNPRHKITKRGQNVTFRCDPISEHNRLYWYRQTLGQGPEFLTYFQNEAQLEKSRLLSDRFSAERPKGSFSTLEIQRTEQGDSAMYLCASSLGGTGREPQHFGDGTRLSIL.